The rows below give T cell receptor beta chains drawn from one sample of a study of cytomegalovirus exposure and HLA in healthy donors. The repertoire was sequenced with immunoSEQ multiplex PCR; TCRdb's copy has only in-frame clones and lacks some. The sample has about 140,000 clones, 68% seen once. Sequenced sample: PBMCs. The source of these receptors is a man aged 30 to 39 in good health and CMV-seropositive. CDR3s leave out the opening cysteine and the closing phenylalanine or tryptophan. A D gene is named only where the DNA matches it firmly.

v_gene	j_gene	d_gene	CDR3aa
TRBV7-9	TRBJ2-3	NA	ASSPDTATDTQY
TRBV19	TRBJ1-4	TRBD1	ASRKTGQANEKLF
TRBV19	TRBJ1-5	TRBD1	ASSMHRGSNQPQH
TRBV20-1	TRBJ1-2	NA	SATGPLGYT
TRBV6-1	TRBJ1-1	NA	ASSELRSTNTEAF
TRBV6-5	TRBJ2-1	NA	ASSPSTVYNEQF
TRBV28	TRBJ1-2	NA	ASSLAGGFDT
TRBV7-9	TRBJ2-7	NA	ASSPIIAYEQY
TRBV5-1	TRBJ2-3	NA	ASRSAGLSYTDTQY
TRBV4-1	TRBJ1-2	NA	ASSPDPGHSQNYGYT
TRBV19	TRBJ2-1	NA	ASSIVGGTGGEQF
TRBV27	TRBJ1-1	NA	ASSFRGNTEAF
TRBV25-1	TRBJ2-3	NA	ASSDPRETDTQY
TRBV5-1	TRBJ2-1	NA	ASSLDINEQF
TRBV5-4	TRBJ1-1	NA	ASSLVVNTEAF
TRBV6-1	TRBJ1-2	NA	ASSARISLANYGYT
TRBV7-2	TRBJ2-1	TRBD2	ASSLGGRAGNEQF
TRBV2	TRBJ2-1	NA	ASSETSSGLYNEQF
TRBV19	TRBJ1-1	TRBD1	ASSSTPGQTNTEAF
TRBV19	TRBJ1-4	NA	ASSRQQGLGEKLF
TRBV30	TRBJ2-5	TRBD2	AWSQTSGRFETQY
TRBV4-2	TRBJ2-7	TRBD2	ASSQGLAGNPSYEQY
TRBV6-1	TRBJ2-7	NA	ASSRGSYYEQY
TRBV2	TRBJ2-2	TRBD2	ASSAGLAGSRGTGELF
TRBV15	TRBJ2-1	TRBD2	ATCGSLGNEQF
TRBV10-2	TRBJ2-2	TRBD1	ASSEQGAITGELF
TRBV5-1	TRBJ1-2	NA	ASSLIQGNGYT
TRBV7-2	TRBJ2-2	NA	ASSAYSSIAGELF
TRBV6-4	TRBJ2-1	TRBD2	ASSDGGEGEQF
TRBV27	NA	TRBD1	ASSLSRDSREQY
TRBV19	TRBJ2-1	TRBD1	ASSIDHGTGGYNEQF
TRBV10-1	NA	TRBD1	ASPARQGGYEQY
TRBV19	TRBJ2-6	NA	ASSSGYSYSGANVLT
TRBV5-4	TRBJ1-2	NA	ASRWALGDGYT
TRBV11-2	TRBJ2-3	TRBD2	ATKGGREDTDTQY
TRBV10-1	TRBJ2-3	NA	ASSPGFGNTQY
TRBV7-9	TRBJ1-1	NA	ASSIGQGNTEAF
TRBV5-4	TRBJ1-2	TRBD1	ASSSRDRVYGYT
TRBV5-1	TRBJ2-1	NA	ASSMRGSGNEQF
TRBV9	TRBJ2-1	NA	ASSVVAAPYNEQF
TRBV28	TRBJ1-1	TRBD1	ASRRPMGDRGRSEAF
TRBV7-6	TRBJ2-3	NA	ASSLQRNTDTQY
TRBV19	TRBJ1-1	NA	ASTVRPANTEAF
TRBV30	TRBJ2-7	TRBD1	AWSYGQGVVEQY
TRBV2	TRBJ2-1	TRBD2	ASTPEREVIYNEQF
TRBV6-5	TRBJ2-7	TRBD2	ASSYLAGPYEQY
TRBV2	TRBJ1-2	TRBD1	ASSTDRGYGYT
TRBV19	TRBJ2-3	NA	ASSLQGGVDTDTQY
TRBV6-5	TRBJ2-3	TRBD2	ASSYVRGRGTDTQY
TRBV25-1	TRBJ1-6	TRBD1	ASSTGGGSPLH
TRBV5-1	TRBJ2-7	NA	ASRAGSSYEQY
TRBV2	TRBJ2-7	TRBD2	ASSLGLAGREQY
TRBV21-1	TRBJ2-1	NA	ASSKLAGVYNEQF
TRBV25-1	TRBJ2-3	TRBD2	ASSEAQKREKGTDTQY
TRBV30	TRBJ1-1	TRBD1	AWSNPGGFTEAF
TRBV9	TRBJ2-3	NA	ASKVGESTDTQY